The rows below give T cell receptor beta chains drawn from one sample of a study of blood T cell repertoires in COVID-19. Here immunoSEQ multiplex PCR was the method, and the copy in TCRdb shows in-frame clones only, minus some. Among about 670,000 clones listed, approximately 90% were seen once. The sequenced material came from peripheral blood. These receptors all stem from a young woman with acute or convalescent COVID-19. Both conserved end residues are part of each CDR3. The D gene is left open where the match is weak. The size of a clone is reported for some rows only, either as once, few or many, or as a class for expanded clones.

TRBD2 | TRBJ2-6 | 16 | . | TRBV7-6 | TGTGCCAGCAGCAATGGCGGGGGGGCTGGGGCCAACGTCCTGACTTTC | CASSNGGGAGANVLTF
TRBD2 | TRBJ2-7 | 14 | . | TRBV7-9 | TGTGCCAGCAGCCCTCCCGGGGGGACCTACGAGCAGTACTTC | CASSPPGGTYEQYF
. | TRBJ2-7 | 15 | . | TRBV5-5 | TGTGCCAGCAGCCCCCCCCTCAGACTAGTCGGCGAGCAGTACTTC | CASSPPLRLVGEQYF
. | TRBJ1-5 | 16 | few | TRBV6-1 | TGTGCCAGCAGTGAATTCGGCAGGCTGATGGATCAGCCCCAGCATTTT | CASSEFGRLMDQPQHF
. | TRBJ1-5 | 14 | . | TRBV6-2/TRBV6-3 | TGTGCCAGCAGCCTGGCAGGGTTACGGCAGCCCCAGCATTTT | CASSLAGLRQPQHF
. | TRBJ1-2 | 13 | . | TRBV19 | TGTGCCAGTCATTTACAGGGTCGGTATGGCTACACCTTC | CASHLQGRYGYTF
TRBD2 | TRBJ2-3 | 15 | . | TRBV27 | TGTGCCAGCAGTTTCCAGGGAGGGGACACAGATACGCAGTATTTT | CASSFQGGDTDTQYF
. | TRBJ2-2 | 15 | . | TRBV18 | TGTGCCAGCTCACCAGGGGGGACGAACACCGGGGAGCTGTTTTTT | CASSPGGTNTGELFF
. | TRBJ2-7 | 12 | . | TRBV6-5 | TGTGCCAGCAGTCGGAGCTCCTACGAGCAGTACTTC | CASSRSSYEQYF
. | TRBJ1-1 | 13 | . | TRBV7-8 | TGTGCCAGCAGCTTCAGGGTGAACACTGAAGCTTTCTTT | CASSFRVNTEAFF
. | TRBJ2-2 | 15 | few | TRBV29-1 | TGCAGCGTTGAAGCCACCCCCGGAGTTCCCGGGGAGCTGTTTTTT | CSVEATPGVPGELFF
TRBD2 | TRBJ2-3 | 15 | . | TRBV7-3 | TGTGCCAGCAGCTTAAAGGGCGCACTCGGGGGGACGCAGTATTTT | CASSLKGALGGTQYF
. | TRBJ2-3 | 13 | . | TRBV6-5 | TGTGCCAGCAGTTACACACCCCCAGATACGCAGTATTTT | CASSYTPPDTQYF
. | TRBJ1-1 | 14 | . | TRBV10-3 | TGTGCCATCAACCGCGGGGGGGTAGCGACTGAAGCTTTCTTT | CAINRGGVATEAFF
TRBD1 | TRBJ2-1 | 13 | . | TRBV11-2 | TGTGCCACCCCGGGACAGGGAGACAATGAGCAGTTCTTC | CATPGQGDNEQFF
. | TRBJ2-3 | 14 | . | TRBV6-4 | TGTGCCAGCAGTGAAGGAGGCGGAGGGGATACGCAGTATTTT | CASSEGGGGDTQYF
. | TRBJ2-7 | 18 | . | TRBV12-5 | TGTGCTAGTGGTTTCATACCCCCGGAGAGCCACCGATCCTACGAGCAGTACTTC | CASGFIPPESHRSYEQYF
. | TRBJ2-3 | 19 | . | TRBV5-5 | TGTGCCAGCAGCTTGAATCCGGGGGATACAGGCCTAAGCACAGATACGCAGTATTTT | CASSLNPGDTGLSTDTQYF
. | TRBJ1-5 | 16 | . | TRBV5-1 | TGCGCCAGCAGCTTGGACGGGGTAGTAAGCAATCAGCCCCAGCATTTT | CASSLDGVVSNQPQHF